This is a list of T cell receptor beta chains from one sample in a study of cytomegalovirus exposure and HLA in healthy donors. TCRdb keeps only in-frame clones here, not all; method: immunoSEQ multiplex PCR. The data hold 110,000 to 150,000 clones, with more than 75% observed a single time. Sequenced input: PBMCs. The receptors here all came from a woman aged 18 to 35 in good health and CMV-seropositive. The CDR3 runs from the conserved cysteine through the conserved F or W. D genes are given only for firm matches. Clone size is given for some rows only: seen once, a few or many times, or a class if the clone is expanded.

d_call	clone_size	j_call	v_call	cdr3_nt	cdr3_aa
NA	NA	TRBJ1-2	TRBV4-1	TGCGCCAGCAGCCAAGATGGGGCCGCTTGGAACAACTATGGCTACACCTTC	CASSQDGAAWNNYGYTF
TRBD1	NA	TRBJ1-1	TRBV7-6	TGTGCCAGCAGCTTAGAGGCAGGGGGCGTTGGGAACACTGAAGCTTTCTTT	CASSLEAGGVGNTEAFF
NA	NA	TRBJ1-5	TRBV7-2	TGTGCCAGCAGCTTATTTATAAAGGGGAGCAATCAGCCCCAGCATTTT	CASSLFIKGSNQPQHF
NA	NA	TRBJ2-7	TRBV6-5	TGTGCCAGCAGTTATGAGGGCGGGGCCACCTACGAGCAGTACTTC	CASSYEGGATYEQYF
TRBD1	NA	TRBJ1-4	TRBV30	TGTGCCTGGAGTACCGACAGGGGAACTAATGAAAAACTGTTTTTT	CAWSTDRGTNEKLFF
TRBD2	NA	TRBJ2-1	TRBV7-9	TGTGCCAGCAGAGGGGAGCGGGGGGGCGATGAGCAGTTCTTC	CASRGERGGDEQFF
TRBD2	once	TRBJ2-1	TRBV28	TGTGCCAGCAGTTCCCCGTTAGCGGGGGGGCCCCACAATGAGCAGTTCTTC	CASSSPLAGGPHNEQFF
TRBD2	NA	TRBJ2-3	TRBV11-3	TGTGCCAGCAGGGGAGCGGGGAAGGGTACGCAGTATTTT	CASRGAGKGTQYF
TRBD1	NA	TRBJ2-5	TRBV10-1	TGCGCCAGCAGTGAGGGACAGGGGAAAGAGACCCAGTACTTC	CASSEGQGKETQYF
NA	NA	TRBJ2-2	TRBV2	TGTGCCAGCAGAACCGGGACTCCGAACACCGGGGAGCTGTTTTTT	CASRTGTPNTGELFF
NA	once	TRBJ1-1	TRBV2	TGTGCCAGCACTACAGGGTTGAACACTGAAGCTTTCTTT	CASTTGLNTEAFF
TRBD1	NA	TRBJ2-7	TRBV6-5	TGTGCCAGCAGATTGGACAGGGTCCGGAACGAGCAGTACTTC	CASRLDRVRNEQYF
NA	NA	TRBJ1-1	TRBV5-6	TGTGCCAGCAGTTACAGCATGAACACTGAAGCTTTCTTT	CASSYSMNTEAFF
NA	NA	TRBJ1-5	TRBV4-1	TGCGCCAGCAGACCTACAGGGTCCCATCAGCCCCAGCATTTT	CASRPTGSHQPQHF
NA	NA	TRBJ1-5	TRBV7-9	TGTGCCAGCAGCCCCGTTCGGGATTCCGCTCCCCAGCATTTT	CASSPVRDSAPQHF
NA	NA	TRBJ1-3	TRBV5-1	TGCGCCAGCAGCTTGGAGGGGTCAGGACGGGCTGGAAACACCATATATTTT	CASSLEGSGRAGNTIYF
NA	once	TRBJ2-3	TRBV7-9	TGTGCCAGCAGCTTAGCAGGAGGGCGTCTTACAGATACGCAGTATTTT	CASSLAGGRLTDTQYF
TRBD1	NA	TRBJ2-2	TRBV7-2	TGTGCCAGCAGCTCGGACAGGGTTCTTGACACCGGGGAGCTGTTTTTT	CASSSDRVLDTGELFF
NA	NA	TRBJ2-7	TRBV10-2	TGCGCCAGCAGTGAGGTGAGGGCTTCAGCCCTCTACGAGCAGTACTTC	CASSEVRASALYEQYF
TRBD1	few	TRBJ1-5	TRBV6-6	TGTGCCAGCAGCCCGGACAGGGGAAATCAGCCCCAGCATTTT	CASSPDRGNQPQHF
TRBD2	once	TRBJ2-1	TRBV5-1	TGCGCCAGCAGCCCCGCGGGGGGGCCTGGCAATGAGCAGTTCTTC	CASSPAGGPGNEQFF
NA	NA	TRBJ1-1	TRBV6-1	TGTGCCAGCAGCGAAGGGGGGTACGCGCGGGAGTCAGCTTTCTTT	CASSEGGYARESAFF
NA	few	TRBJ1-5	TRBV30	TGTGCCTGGAGTCCTCGAGGACGGGGGGGCAATCAGCCCCAGCATTTT	CAWSPRGRGGNQPQHF
NA	once	TRBJ1-2	TRBV2	TGTGCCAGCAGGATGCGGGACGGGGGGCTCCCCGGCGGCTACACCTTC	CASRMRDGGLPGGYTF
NA	NA	TRBJ1-1	TRBV21-1	TGTGCCAGCAGCAATGAACCACAGGTACCTACAGCTGAAGCTTTCTTT	CASSNEPQVPTAEAFF
NA	NA	TRBJ1-4	TRBV30	TGTGCCTGGAGTGTATTTGCGGGTACTAATGAAAAACTGTTTTTT	CAWSVFAGTNEKLFF
TRBD1	NA	TRBJ2-1	TRBV19	TGTGCCAGTACCCTAGGGGGACAGGGGGATTACAATGAGCAGTTCTTC	CASTLGGQGDYNEQFF
TRBD1	NA	TRBJ2-7	TRBV18	TGTGCCAGCTCACCCCGGGACAGGGCCGACGAGCAGTACTTC	CASSPRDRADEQYF
NA	NA	TRBJ2-2	TRBV15	TGTGCCACCAGCAGAGAACGGGGGGCCGTGAACACCGGGGAGCTGTTTTTT	CATSRERGAVNTGELFF
TRBD1	NA	TRBJ2-1	TRBV9	TGTGCCAGCAGCGTAGACAGGGGGGCCTACAATGAGCAGTTCTTC	CASSVDRGAYNEQFF
TRBD1	NA	TRBJ1-1	TRBV6-1	TGTGCCAGCAGTGAAAAGGCCGGGACAGCCTGGAACACTGAAGCTTTCTTT	CASSEKAGTAWNTEAFF
NA	once	TRBJ1-4	TRBV4-1	TGCGCCAGCAGCCATATAGTACCGCGAACTAATGAAAAACTGTTTTTT	CASSHIVPRTNEKLFF
NA	NA	TRBJ1-5	TRBV4-3	TGCGCCAGCATGAGACGGGGGGCGGCCCAGCATTTT	CASMRRGAAQHF
NA	NA	TRBJ1-2	TRBV2	TGTGCCAGCAGTCGACAGATACTCACTAACTATGGCTACACCTTC	CASSRQILTNYGYTF
NA	NA	TRBJ2-7	TRBV10-3	TGTGCCATCAGTGGGGCAGGCTACGAGCAGTACTTC	CAISGAGYEQYF
NA	NA	TRBJ1-3	TRBV11-2	TGTGCCAGCAGCGCTCGGTCATTTTCTGGAAACACCATATATTTT	CASSARSFSGNTIYF
NA	NA	TRBJ1-2	TRBV5-1	TGCGCCAGCGGCAGGGGAGGGGTCTATGGCTACACCTTC	CASGRGGVYGYTF
NA	NA	TRBJ2-1	TRBV7-9	TGTGCCAGCAGCTTAGGGAGCAATGAGCAGTTCTTC	CASSLGSNEQFF
TRBD2	NA	TRBJ2-5	TRBV7-6	TGTGCCAGCAGCTTACTGAGCGGCGGGGGGGTACAAGAGACCCAGTACTTC	CASSLLSGGGVQETQYF